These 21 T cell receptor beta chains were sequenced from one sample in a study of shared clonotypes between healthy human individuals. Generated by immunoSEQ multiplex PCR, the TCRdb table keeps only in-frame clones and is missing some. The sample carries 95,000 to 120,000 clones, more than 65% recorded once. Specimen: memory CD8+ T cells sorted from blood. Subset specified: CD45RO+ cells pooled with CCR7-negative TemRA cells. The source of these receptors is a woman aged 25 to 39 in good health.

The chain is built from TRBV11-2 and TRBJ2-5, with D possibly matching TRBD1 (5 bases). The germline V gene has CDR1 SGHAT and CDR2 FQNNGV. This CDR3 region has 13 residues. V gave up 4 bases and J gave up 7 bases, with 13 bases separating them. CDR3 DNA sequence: TGTGCCAGCAGCTCAAGGGGTCAGGGGACCCAGTACTTC. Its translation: CASSSRGQGTQYF.

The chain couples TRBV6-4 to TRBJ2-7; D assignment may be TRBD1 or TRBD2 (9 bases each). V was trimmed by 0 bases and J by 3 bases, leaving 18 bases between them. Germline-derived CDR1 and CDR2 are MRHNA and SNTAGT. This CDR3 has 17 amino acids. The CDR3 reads CASSDSGQGLAHYEQYF. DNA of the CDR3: TGTGCCAGCAGTGACTCGGGACAGGGACTAGCACACTACGAGCAGTACTTC.

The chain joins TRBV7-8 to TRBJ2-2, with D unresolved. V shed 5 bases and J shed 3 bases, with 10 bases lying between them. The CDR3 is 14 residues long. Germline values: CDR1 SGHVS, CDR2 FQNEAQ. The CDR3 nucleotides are TGTGCCAGCAGCCCTCGATCCTACACCGGGGAGCTGTTTTTT. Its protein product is CASSPRSYTGELFF.

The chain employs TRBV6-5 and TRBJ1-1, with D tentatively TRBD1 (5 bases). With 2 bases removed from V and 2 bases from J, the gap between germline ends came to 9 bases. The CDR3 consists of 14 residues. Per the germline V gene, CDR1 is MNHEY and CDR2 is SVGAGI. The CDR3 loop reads CASSYVDTNTEAFF. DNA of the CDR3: TGTGCCAGCAGTTACGTGGACACTAACACTGAAGCTTTCTTT.

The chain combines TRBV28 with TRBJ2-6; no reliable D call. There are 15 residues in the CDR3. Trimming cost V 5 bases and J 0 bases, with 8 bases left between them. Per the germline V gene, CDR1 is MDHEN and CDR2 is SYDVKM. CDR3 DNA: TGTGCCAGCAGTGTCTTGTTCTCTGGGGCCAACGTCCTGACTTTC. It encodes CASSVLFSGANVLTF.

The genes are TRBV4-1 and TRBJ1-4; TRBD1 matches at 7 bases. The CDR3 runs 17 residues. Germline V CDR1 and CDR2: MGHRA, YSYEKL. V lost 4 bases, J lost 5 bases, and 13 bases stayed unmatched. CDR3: CASSLRDRGPRNEKLFF. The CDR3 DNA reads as TGCGCCAGCAGCCTACGGGACAGAGGTCCGAGAAATGAAAAACTGTTTTTT.

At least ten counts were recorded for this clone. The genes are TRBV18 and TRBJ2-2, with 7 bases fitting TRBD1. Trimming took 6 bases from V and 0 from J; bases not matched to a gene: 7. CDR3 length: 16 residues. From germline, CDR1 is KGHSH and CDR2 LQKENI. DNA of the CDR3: TGTGCCAGCTCTGCCGGGACAGAAGCGAACACCGGGGAGCTGTTTTTT. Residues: CASSAGTEANTGELFF.

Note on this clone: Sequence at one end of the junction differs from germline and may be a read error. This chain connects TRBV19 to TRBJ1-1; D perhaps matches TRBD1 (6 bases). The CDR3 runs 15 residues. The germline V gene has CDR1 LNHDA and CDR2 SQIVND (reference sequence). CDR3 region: CASTILGTTNTEAFF. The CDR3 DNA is TGTGCCAGTACTATACTTGGGACAACGAACACTGAAGCTTTCTTT.

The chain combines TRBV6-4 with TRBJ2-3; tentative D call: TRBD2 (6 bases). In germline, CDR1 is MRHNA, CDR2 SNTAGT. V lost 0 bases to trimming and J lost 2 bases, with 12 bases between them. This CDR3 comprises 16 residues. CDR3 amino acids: CASSDSSSGDTDTQYF. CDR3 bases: TGTGCCAGCAGTGACTCGAGTAGCGGAGACACAGATACGCAGTATTTT.

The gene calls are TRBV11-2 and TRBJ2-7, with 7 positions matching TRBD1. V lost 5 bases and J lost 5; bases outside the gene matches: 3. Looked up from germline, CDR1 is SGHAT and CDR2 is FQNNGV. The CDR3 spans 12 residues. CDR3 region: CASSRTGNEQYF. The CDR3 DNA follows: TGTGCCAGCAGCAGGACAGGTAACGAGCAGTACTTC.

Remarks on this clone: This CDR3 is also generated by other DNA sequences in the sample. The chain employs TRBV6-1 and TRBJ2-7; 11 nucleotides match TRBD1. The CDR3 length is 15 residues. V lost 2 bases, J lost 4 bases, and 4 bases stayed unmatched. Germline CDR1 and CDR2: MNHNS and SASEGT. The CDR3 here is CASSESGTGGYEQYF. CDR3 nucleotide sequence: TGTGCCAGCAGTGAATCGGGGACAGGGGGATACGAGCAGTACTTC.

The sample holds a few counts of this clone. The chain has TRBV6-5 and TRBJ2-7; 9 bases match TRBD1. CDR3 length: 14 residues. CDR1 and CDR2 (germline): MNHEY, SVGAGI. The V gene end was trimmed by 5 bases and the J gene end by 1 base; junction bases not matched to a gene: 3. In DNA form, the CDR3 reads TGTGCCAGCAGTCCGGGACAGGGATCCTACGAGCAGTACTTC. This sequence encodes CASSPGQGSYEQYF.

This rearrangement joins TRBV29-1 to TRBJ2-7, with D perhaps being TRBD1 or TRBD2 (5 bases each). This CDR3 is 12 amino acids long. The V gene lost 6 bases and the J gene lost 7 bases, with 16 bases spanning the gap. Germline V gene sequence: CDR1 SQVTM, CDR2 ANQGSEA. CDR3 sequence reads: CSVDREWGEQYF. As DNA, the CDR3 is TGCAGCGTCGATAGAGAATGGGGGGAGCAGTACTTC.

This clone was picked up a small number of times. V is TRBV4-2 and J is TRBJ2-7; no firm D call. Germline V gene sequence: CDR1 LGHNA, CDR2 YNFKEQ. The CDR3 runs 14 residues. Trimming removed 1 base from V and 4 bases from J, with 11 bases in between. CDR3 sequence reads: CASSQGMESYEQYF. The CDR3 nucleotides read TGTGCCAGCAGCCAAGGGATGGAGAGTTACGAGCAGTACTTC.

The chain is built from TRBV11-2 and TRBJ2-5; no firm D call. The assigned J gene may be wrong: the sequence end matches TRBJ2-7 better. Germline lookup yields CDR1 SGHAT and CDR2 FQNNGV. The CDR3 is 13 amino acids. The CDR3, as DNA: TGTGCCAGCAGCCCCCCAGACTCCTACGAGCAGTACTTC. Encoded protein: CASSPPDSYEQYF.

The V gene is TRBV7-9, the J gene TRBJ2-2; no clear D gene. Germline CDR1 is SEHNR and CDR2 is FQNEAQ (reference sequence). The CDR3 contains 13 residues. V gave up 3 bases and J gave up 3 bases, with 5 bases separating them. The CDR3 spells CASSFTDTGELFF. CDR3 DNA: TGTGCCAGCAGCTTCACCGACACCGGGGAGCTGTTTTTT.

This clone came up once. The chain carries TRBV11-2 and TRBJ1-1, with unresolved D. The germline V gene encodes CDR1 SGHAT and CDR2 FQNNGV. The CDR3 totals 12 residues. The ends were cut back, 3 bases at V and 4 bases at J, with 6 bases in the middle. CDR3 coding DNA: TGTGCCAGCAGCTTCCATAGCACTGAAGCTTTCTTT. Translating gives CASSFHSTEAFF.

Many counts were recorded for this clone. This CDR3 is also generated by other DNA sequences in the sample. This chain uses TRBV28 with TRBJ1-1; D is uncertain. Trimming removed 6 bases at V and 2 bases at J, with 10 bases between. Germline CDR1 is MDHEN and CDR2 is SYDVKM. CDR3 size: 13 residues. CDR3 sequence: CASRGTLNTEAFF. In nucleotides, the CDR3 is TGTGCCAGCAGAGGCACCCTAAACACTGAAGCTTTCTTT.

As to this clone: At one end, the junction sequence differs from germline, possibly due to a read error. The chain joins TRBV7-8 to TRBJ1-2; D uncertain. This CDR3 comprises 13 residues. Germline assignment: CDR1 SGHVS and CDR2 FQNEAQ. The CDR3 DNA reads TGTGCCAGCAGTCGACGCGGGCACTACGGCTACACCTTC. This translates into CASSRRGHYGYTF.

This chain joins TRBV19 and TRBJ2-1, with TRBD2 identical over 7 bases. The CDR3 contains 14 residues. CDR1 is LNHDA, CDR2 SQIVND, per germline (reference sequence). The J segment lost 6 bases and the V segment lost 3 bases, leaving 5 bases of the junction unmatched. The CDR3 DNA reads TGTGCCAGTAGTATGGAGCTAGCGGCCAATGAGCAGTTCTTC. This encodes CASSMELAANEQFF.

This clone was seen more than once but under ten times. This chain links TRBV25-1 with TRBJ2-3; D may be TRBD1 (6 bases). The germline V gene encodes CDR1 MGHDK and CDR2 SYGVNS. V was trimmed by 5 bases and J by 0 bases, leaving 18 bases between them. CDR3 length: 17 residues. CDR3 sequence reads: CASSTPRTAPSTDTQYF. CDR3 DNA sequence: TGTGCCAGCAGTACCCCCCGGACAGCCCCTAGCACAGATACGCAGTATTTT.